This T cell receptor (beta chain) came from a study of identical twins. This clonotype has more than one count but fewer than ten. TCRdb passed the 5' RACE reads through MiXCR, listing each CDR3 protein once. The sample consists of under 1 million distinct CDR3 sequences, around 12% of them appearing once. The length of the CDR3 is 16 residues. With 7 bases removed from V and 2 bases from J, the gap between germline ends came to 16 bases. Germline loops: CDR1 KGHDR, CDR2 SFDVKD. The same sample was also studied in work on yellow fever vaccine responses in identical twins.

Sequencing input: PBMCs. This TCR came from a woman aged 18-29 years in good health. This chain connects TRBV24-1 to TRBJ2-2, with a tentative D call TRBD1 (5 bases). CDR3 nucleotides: TGTGCCACCAGGGAAGGGGCTCCTTCAAACACCGGGGAGCTGTTTTTT. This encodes CATREGAPSNTGELFF.